This T cell receptor beta chain comes out of a study of CD4 and CD8 cells across lung adenocarcinoma regions. Localized lung adenocarcinoma, a non-small cell lung cancer, affected the donors. A single record per CDR3 protein comes from TCRdb applying MiXCR to the PCR reads. This sample has roughly 25,000 distinct CDR3 sequences; around 56% occur once, and the top ten carry less than 60%. This CDR3 contains 13 residues. Germline-derived CDR1 and CDR2 are MNHNS and SASEGT. Sequencing was carried out using CD8+ T cells from the center of a lung tumor. The sequence derives from a male donor with lung adenocarcinoma. The CD4 and CD8 labels of this study may be unreliable. The chain uses TRBV6-1 and TRBJ2-3, with D uncertain. The DNA end is more similar to TRBJ2-7, so the J call may be wrong. The CDR3 sequence is CARRPRAKNTQYF. The CDR3 nucleotides read TGTGCCAGGAGGCCGAGAGCCAAAAATACGCAGTACTTC.